The 27 T cell receptor beta chains listed next were all sequenced from one sample in a study of beta chain features in type 1 diabetes. The whole isolated RNA underwent reverse transcription, so sequencing captured expressed TCRB transcripts. Produced via immunoSEQ multiplex PCR; TCRdb's table is partial and in-frame only. The table includes around 430,000 clones, around 30% detected once. Sequenced material: naive CD4+ T cells from blood. These receptors all come from a man younger than 35 in good health.

This clone was picked up a small number of times. The chain joins TRBV10-3 to TRBJ2-1; 16 bases are shared with TRBD2. Germline CDR1 reads ENHRY; CDR2 reads SYGVKD. After removal of 4 bases from V and 2 bases from J, the junction contained 8 bases not matched to a gene. The CDR3 totals 19 residues. This CDR3 reads CAISGGLAGGRDTYNEQFF. The CDR3 DNA is TGTGCCATCAGTGGGGGACTAGCGGGAGGGAGGGACACCTACAATGAGCAGTTCTTC.

The chain has TRBV27 and TRBJ2-7; D is unresolved. CDR1 is MNHEY, CDR2 SMNVEV, per germline (reference sequence). The CDR3 sequence is 15 residues long. The ends were cut back, 3 bases at V and 0 bases at J, with 12 bases in the middle. The DNA for the CDR3 is TGTGCCAGCAGTTTCTGGGCCGCGAGCTCCTACGAGCAGTACTTC. Protein product: CASSFWAASSYEQYF.

The chain recombines TRBV5-4 with TRBJ2-3; 12 bases agree with TRBD2. This CDR3 is 16 amino acids long. Germline V lookup: CDR1 SGHNT, CDR2 YYREEE (reference sequence). V dropped 4 bases and J dropped 2; count of bases not matched to a gene: 5. The chain's CDR3 is CASSRRTSGVTDTQYF. The CDR3 nucleotides are TGTGCCAGCAGCCGTAGGACTAGCGGGGTCACAGATACGCAGTATTTT.

The V call is TRBV6-6, the J call TRBJ2-5; D is perhaps TRBD2 (5 bases). The CDR3 sequence is 14 residues long. Germline assignment: CDR1 MNHNY and CDR2 SVGAGI (reference sequence). V was cut by 4 bases and J by 5 bases, with 14 bases left in between. The CDR3 loop reads CASSWIGDRETQYF. The CDR3 nucleotides read TGTGCCAGCAGTTGGATCGGGGATCGGGAGACCCAGTACTTC.

The chain combines TRBV30 with TRBJ1-1; 8 positions match TRBD1. CDR3 length: 13 amino acids. Germline CDR1 reads GTSNPN; CDR2 reads SVGIG (reference sequence). V lost 5 bases, J lost 6 bases, and 8 bases stayed unmatched. The CDR3 protein is CAWRQGRDAEAFF. The DNA of the CDR3 is TGTGCCTGGCGACAGGGGAGGGACGCTGAAGCTTTCTTT.

In this sample, this clone turned up a few times. This chain connects TRBV9 to TRBJ2-7; D possibly corresponds to TRBD2 (5 bases). Trimming left V 1 base short and J 0 bases short, with 11 bases between. The CDR3 loop spans 15 amino acids. The germline V gene has CDR1 SGDLS and CDR2 YYNGEE. Written as DNA, the CDR3 is TGTGCCAGCAGCGTACTGGCGGGCCTCTCCTACGAGCAGTACTTC. It yields the protein CASSVLAGLSYEQYF.

This clone was recorded a few times. The rearrangement joins TRBV30 to TRBJ2-1, with 9 bases that match TRBD2. With 6 bases clipped from V and 0 bases from J, the junction kept 15 bases outside the gene matches. The CDR3 loop spans 18 amino acids. Per the germline V gene, CDR1 is GTSNPN and CDR2 is SVGIG (reference sequence). The CDR3 protein is CACNGAGGPRVSYNEQFF. The CDR3 bases are TGTGCCTGCAATGGGGCGGGAGGGCCTCGGGTCTCCTACAATGAGCAGTTCTTC. Supplemented by reference TRBV30 and TRBJ2-1, the full variable domain reads SQTIHQWPATLVQPVGSPLSLECTVEGTSNPNLYWYRQAAGRGLQLLFYSVGIGQISSEVPQNLSASRPQDRQFILSSKKLLLSDSGFYLCACNGAGGPRVSYNEQFFGPGTRLTVL.

The chain combines TRBV18 with TRBJ1-1; D is possibly TRBD1 (6 bases). V was pared by 9 bases and J by 2 bases, with 13 bases between. Germline V gene lookup returns CDR1 KGHSH and CDR2 LQKENI. The CDR3 has 13 residues. CDR3 nucleotide sequence: TGTGCCAGTCAAGGACAGATCAACACTGAAGCTTTCTTT. Translation gives CASQGQINTEAFF. Full variable domain (rest looked up from reference TRBV18 and TRBJ1-1): NAGVMQNPRHLVRRRGQEARLRCSPMKGHSHVYWYRQLPEEGLKFMVYLQKENIIDESGMPKERFSAEFPKEGPSILRIQQVVRGDSAAYFCASQGQINTEAFFGQGTRLTVV.

V is TRBV30 and J is TRBJ2-7; 10 bases align to TRBD1. Trimming at V came to 5 bases and at J to 0 bases, leaving 10 bases not matched to a gene. This CDR3 region has 16 residues. From germline, CDR1 is GTSNPN and CDR2 SVGIG (reference sequence). CDR3 residues: CAWLKRQGAFSYEQYF. The CDR3, as DNA: TGTGCCTGGCTGAAGCGACAGGGGGCATTCTCCTACGAGCAGTACTTC.

This clone was counted between two and nine times. V gene TRBV18 combines with J gene TRBJ2-1; the match to TRBD2 covers 11 bases. The germline gives CDR1 KGHSH, CDR2 LQKENI. The CDR3 has 18 residues. V was clipped by 4 bases and J by 0 bases; unmatched bases: 8. Here the CDR3 DNA reads TGTGCCAGCTCACTAAGGGGACTAGCGGTTAGCTCCTACAATGAGCAGTTCTTC. Translated: CASSLRGLAVSSYNEQFF.

This clone was recorded at least ten times. The V call is TRBV29-1, the J call TRBJ2-5; D could derive from TRBD1 or TRBD2 (5 bases each). Germline V gives CDR1 SQVTM, CDR2 ANQGSEA. V shed 6 bases and J shed 5 bases, with 16 bases lying between them. The CDR3 length is 13 residues. The CDR3 sequence: CSVRASGRETQYF. The CDR3 coding sequence is TGCAGCGTCAGGGCCAGCGGTCGGGAGACCCAGTACTTC.

The gene calls are TRBV14 and TRBJ2-2, with D unclear. Trimming cost V 1 base and J 9 bases, with 9 bases left between them. The CDR3 is 13 residues long. Germline V CDR1 and CDR2: SGHDN, FVKESK. Here the CDR3 reads CASSQAGFRELFF. CDR3 DNA: TGTGCCAGCAGCCAAGCCGGGTTCAGGGAGCTGTTTTTT.

This chain connects TRBV4-1 to TRBJ2-5; D is unresolved. With 1 base removed from V and 4 bases from J, the gap between germline ends came to 13 bases. The CDR3 loop spans 15 amino acids. Germline CDR1 and CDR2: MGHRA and YSYEKL. CDR3 nucleotide sequence: TGCGCCAGCAGCCAAGCGAGGTCGGGTGTAGAGACCCAGTACTTC. It specifies CASSQARSGVETQYF.

This clone was detected a few times. The chain recombines TRBV28 with TRBJ1-2, with D perhaps matching TRBD1 (5 bases). The CDR3 is made up of 16 amino acids. The V end was cut by 3 bases, the J end by 6 bases, with 20 bases between. Germline-derived CDR1 and CDR2 are MDHEN and SYDVKM. CDR3: CASSFPVAGTDHGYTF. The CDR3 DNA reads TGTGCCAGCAGTTTCCCCGTCGCGGGGACCGACCATGGCTACACCTTC.

The rearrangement links TRBV9 to TRBJ2-7, with no clear D. The CDR3 loop spans 13 amino acids. The germline CDR1 and CDR2 sequences are SGDLS and YYNGEE. Trimming removed 6 bases at V and 2 bases at J, with 12 bases between. The CDR3 sequence: CASTKGPTYEQYF. CDR3 DNA sequence: TGTGCCAGCACCAAAGGGCCAACCTACGAGCAGTACTTC. Variable domain in full (rest from reference TRBV9 and TRBJ2-7): DSGVTQTPKHLITATGQRVTLRCSPRSGDLSVYWYQQSLDQGLQFLIQYYNGEERAKGNILERFSAQQFPDLHSELNLSSLELGDSALYFCASTKGPTYEQYFGPGTRLTVT.

The chain has TRBV5-1 and TRBJ2-5, with 12 bases fitting TRBD1. Per the germline V gene, CDR1 is SGHRS and CDR2 is YFSETQ. The V gene end was trimmed by 3 bases and the J gene end by 3 bases; junction bases not matched to a gene: 6. The CDR3 sequence is 16 residues long. In DNA form, the CDR3 reads TGCGCCAGCAGCTCTACCGGGACAGGGGGCGAAGAGACCCAGTACTTC. Its protein is CASSSTGTGGEETQYF.

The chain couples TRBV7-2 to TRBJ2-1; the match to TRBD1 covers 8 bases. CDR1 is SGHTA, CDR2 FQGNSA, per germline. The J segment lost 13 bases and the V segment lost 3 bases, leaving 8 bases of the junction unmatched. CDR3 size: 13 residues. CDR3 loop: CASSFDRGLIQFF. For the CDR3, the DNA is TGTGCCAGCAGCTTCGACAGGGGTCTTATACAGTTCTTC.

In regard to this clone: The limits of the CDR3 on the DNA are not certain, so only TCRdb's listed CDR3 is given. This chain uses TRBV25-1 with TRBJ2-7; the D call in the table, TRBD1, was not verified against the DNA. The CDR3 contains 14 residues when both ends are counted. From germline, CDR1 is MGHDK and CDR2 SYGVNS. CDR3 sequence: CASSEFGQGARRYF.

The gene calls are TRBV28 and TRBJ1-5; D not certain. Germline values: CDR1 MDHEN, CDR2 SYDVKM. The V end was cut by 2 bases, the J end by 11 bases, with 7 bases between. This CDR3 is 11 amino acids long. CDR3 nucleotide sequence: TGTGCCAGCAGTTTAAGTGTGGCCCAGCATTTT. Residues: CASSLSVAQHF.

This clone has just a few counts. The V and J genes are TRBV7-2 and TRBJ2-7; D is unresolved. This CDR3 region has 16 residues. CDR1 is SGHTA and CDR2 is FQGNSA in the germline V gene. The V gene lost 0 bases and the J gene lost 2 bases, with 14 bases spanning the gap. The CDR3 loop reads CASSLAVVAGAYEQYF. For the CDR3, the DNA is TGTGCCAGCAGCTTAGCGGTTGTAGCTGGCGCCTACGAGCAGTACTTC.

This clone has a handful of counts. V usage is TRBV30 and J usage is TRBJ2-7; 8 bases line up with TRBD1. There are 14 residues in the CDR3. The ends lost 1 base at V and 1 base at J; junction bases unmatched: 3. Germline assignment: CDR1 GTSNPN and CDR2 SVGIG (reference sequence). The CDR3 sequence is CAWSGGQGSYEQYF. The CDR3, as DNA: TGTGCCTGGAGTGGTGGACAGGGTTCCTACGAGCAGTACTTC.

This clone has just a few counts. This rearrangement joins TRBV30 to TRBJ1-5; possible D gene TRBD1, 6 bases. The CDR3 is 13 amino acids. Germline V gene lookup returns CDR1 GTSNPN and CDR2 SVGIG (reference sequence). V was shortened by 3 bases and J by 7 bases, with 13 bases between the two germline ends. As DNA, the CDR3 is TGTGCCTGGAGGACCCGGGGGCAACAGCCCCAGCATTTT. This translates into CAWRTRGQQPQHF.

The rearrangement joins TRBV29-1 to TRBJ2-3; 8 bases are a match to TRBD1. The CDR3 runs to 13 residues. V trimming: 4 bases; J trimming: 4 bases; junction bases outside the gene matches: 4. Per the germline V gene, CDR1 is SQVTM and CDR2 is ANQGSEA. CDR3: CSVVQGGPDTQYF. CDR3 coding DNA: TGCAGCGTTGTACAGGGGGGACCAGATACGCAGTATTTT.

The V call is TRBV6-5, the J call TRBJ2-1; D may be TRBD1 (6 bases). Deletions cut 6 bases from V and 1 base from J, with 13 bases between. The CDR3 loop spans 15 amino acids. CDR1 MNHEY and CDR2 SVGAGI come from the germline V gene. CDR3 region: CASRRTATSYNEQFF. The CDR3 coding sequence is TGTGCCAGCAGGCGGACAGCGACATCCTACAATGAGCAGTTCTTC.

This chain uses TRBV15 with TRBJ2-1, with 10 bases identical to TRBD2. Unmatched junction bases numbered 8, after V lost 5 bases and J lost 7 bases. The germline CDR1 and CDR2 sequences are LNHNV and YYDKDF (reference sequence). The CDR3 is 15 residues long. CDR3 sequence (DNA): TGTGCCACCAGCGGGAGGGGACTAGCGAAAAATGAGCAGTTCTTC. Translating it yields CATSGRGLAKNEQFF.

This clone appeared a single time. The chain combines TRBV29-1 with TRBJ2-3, with 7 positions matching TRBD1. The germline gives CDR1 SQVTM, CDR2 ANQGSEA. The J segment lost 0 bases and the V segment lost 7 bases, leaving 10 bases of the junction unmatched. The CDR3 has 15 residues. The CDR3 sequence: CSADGTQGSTDTQYF. In DNA form, the CDR3 reads TGCAGCGCTGATGGGACACAGGGGAGCACAGATACGCAGTATTTT.

This clone has only a few counts. The chain employs TRBV27 and TRBJ2-7, with D maybe TRBD1 (6 bases). The CDR3 length is 13 residues. V lost 5 bases to trimming and J lost 6 bases, with 14 bases between them. The V gene's germline CDR1 is MNHEY and CDR2 SMNVEV (reference sequence). The DNA of the CDR3 is TGTGCCAGCAGTACTACTCACAGGGTCGAGCAGTACTTC. Its protein product is CASSTTHRVEQYF.